The 24 T cell receptor beta chains below come from one sample, sequenced in a study of regulatory T cells in long-lasting Graves disease. The time point: newly diagnosed GD, antithyroid drugs for less than 3 months. PBMC RNA served as the TCR library source. Sequencing libraries for TCR beta were prepared with iRepertoire HTBI primers and Arm-PCR of CDR3 regions. Each CDR3 protein gets one entry after TCRdb re-called the multiplex PCR reads with MiXCR. Of about 620,000 distinct CDR3 sequences detected, roughly 15% appear once; the ten largest clones hold 18%. Separately, the same data were catalogued under a study of T cells in Graves' hyperthyroidism and ophthalmopathy.

Here the sequenced sample was peripheral blood mononuclear cells (PBMCs), taken at new diagnosis, from a patient treated with antithyroid drugs. Source of these receptors: a woman aged 25-40 years with Graves disease.

This sequence joins TRBV9 and TRBJ1-6, with unresolved D. The CDR3 is 15 amino acids. Trimming shortened V by 0 bases and J by 5 bases, and 9 bases separated the two germline ends. The germline CDR1 and CDR2 sequences are SGDLS and YYNGEE. The CDR3 loop is CASSVGATDNSPLHF. CDR3 sequence (DNA): TGTGCCAGCAGCGTAGGTGCGACGGATAATTCACCCCTCCACTTT.

This clonotype was observed a few times. The V call is TRBV5-4, the J call TRBJ2-4; the match to TRBD1 covers 8 bases. With 4 bases clipped from V and 1 base from J, the junction kept 16 bases outside the gene matches. CDR1 SGHNT and CDR2 YYREEE come from the germline V gene (reference sequence). The CDR3 has 19 residues. CDR3 coding DNA: TGTGCCAGCAGCCGTCCGGGACAGGAGGGATTTCGGGCCAAAAACATTCAGTACTTC. It translates to CASSRPGQEGFRAKNIQYF.

This clonotype was found a few times. A read error may produce the germline difference seen at one junction end. The rearrangement uses TRBV5-1 and TRBJ2-3, with D unclear. The V gene's germline CDR1 is SGHRS and CDR2 YFSETQ. The CDR3 is 15 amino acids. CDR3 DNA: TGTGCCAGCAGCCATCTAGGTGGCCACACAGATACGCAGTATTTT. Protein sequence: CASSHLGGHTDTQYF. The variable domain in full, completed from reference TRBV5-1 and TRBJ2-3, reads KAGVTQTPRYLIKTRGQQVTLSCSPISGHRSVSWYQQTPGQGLQFLFEYFSETQRNKGNFPGRFSGRQFSNSRSEMNVSTLELGDSALYLCASSHLGGHTDTQYFGPGTRLTVL.

The J gene is TRBJ1-5, the V gene TRBV4-1; D is uncertain. This CDR3 has 15 residues. CDR1 and CDR2 (germline): MGHRA, YSYEKL. The V end lost 0 bases, the J end lost 7 bases, and 13 bases lay between the germline ends. The CDR3 sequence: CASSQDGRAWQPQHF. The CDR3 DNA is TGCGCCAGCAGCCAAGACGGACGGGCTTGGCAGCCCCAGCATTTT.

This clonotype has a count of ten or more. The chain employs TRBV12-3 or TRBV12-4 and TRBJ1-5; D gene unclear. Trimming removed 0 bases at V and 7 bases at J, with 13 bases between. This CDR3 is built from 15 residues. CDR3 region: CASSLAGGRLQPQHF. Here the CDR3 DNA reads TGTGCCAGCAGTTTAGCGGGCGGGCGGCTGCAGCCCCAGCATTTT.

The genes are TRBV7-3 and TRBJ1-1; D remains ambiguous. CDR1 is SGHTA and CDR2 is FQGTGA in the germline V gene. The V and J ends lost 0 bases and 5 bases respectively, with 13 bases between them. This CDR3 is 15 amino acids long. The CDR3 nucleotides are TGTGCCAGCAGCTTAACGGGCGGGGTCGGGACTGAAGCTTTCTTT. This sequence encodes CASSLTGGVGTEAFF. The full variable domain, its missing parts supplied by reference TRBV7-3 and TRBJ1-1, is GAGVSQTPSNKVTEKGKYVELRCDPISGHTALYWYRQSLGQGPEFLIYFQGTGAADDSGLPNDRFFAVRPEGSVSTLKIQRTERGDSAVYLCASSLTGGVGTEAFFGQGTRLTVV.

This chain links TRBV30 with TRBJ1-4; 10 bases map to TRBD1. The CDR3 loop spans 13 amino acids. Trimming removed 8 bases from V and 8 bases from J; junction bases left unmatched: 8. The germline gives CDR1 GTSNPN, CDR2 SVGIG (reference sequence). As DNA, the CDR3 is TGTGCCGCCAGTAAGGGACAGGGGGAAAAACTGTTTTTT. Translation gives CAASKGQGEKLFF.

V usage is TRBV6-5 and J usage is TRBJ1-2; possibly TRBD1 for D (5 bases). Per germline, CDR1 MNHEY and CDR2 SVGAGI. This CDR3 spans 16 amino acids. The V and J ends lost 0 bases and 4 bases respectively, with 15 bases between them. The chain's CDR3 is CASSYSKRDGPYGYTF. CDR3 in DNA: TGTGCCAGCAGTTACTCGAAACGGGACGGCCCCTATGGCTACACCTTC.

This clonotype was seen once. The rearrangement links TRBV6-2 or TRBV6-3 to TRBJ1-1; D remains unclear. V was shortened by 2 bases and J by 7 bases, with 14 bases between the two germline ends. The CDR3 is 14 amino acids. Germline CDR1 and CDR2: MNHEY and SVGEGT. Here the CDR3 DNA reads TGTGCCAGCAGTTACGGAGCGGGTTCCCTTGAAGCTTTCTTT. Protein product: CASSYGAGSLEAFF.

The chain carries TRBV27 and TRBJ2-6; D might be TRBD1 or TRBD2, each matching 5 bases. The ends were cut back, 6 bases at V and 3 bases at J, with 15 bases in the middle. Per the germline V gene, CDR1 is MNHEY and CDR2 is SMNVEV (reference sequence). The CDR3 runs 16 residues. Here the CDR3 DNA reads TGTGCCAGCAGAAAAGCTGGGGGAATTGGGGCCAACGTCCTGACTTTC. Amino acids: CASRKAGGIGANVLTF.

Turning to this clonotype: A much larger clonotype is one base distant, so this may be a read error. Since no conserved phenylalanine or tryptophan closes the CDR3, a read error is the likely cause. The rearrangement joins TRBV11-2 to TRBJ2-7; perhaps D is TRBD1 or TRBD2 (5 bases each). Trimming shortened V by 7 bases and J by 6 bases, and 13 bases separated the two germline ends. The germline V gene has CDR1 SGHAT and CDR2 FQNNGV. This CDR3 comprises 12 residues. DNA for the CDR3: TGTGCCAGCACGGGGCGTCTGGGCGAGCAGTACCTC. This encodes CASTGRLGEQYL.

The gene calls are TRBV10-3 and TRBJ2-2, with 12 bases identical to TRBD2. The CDR3 is 14 amino acids. V lost 8 bases, J lost 6 bases, and 4 bases stayed unmatched. Germline V lookup: CDR1 ENHRY, CDR2 SYGVKD. The CDR3 nucleotides are TGTGCCATCCCTAGCGGGAGGGCCGCCGGGGAGCTGTTTTTT. This sequence encodes CAIPSGRAAGELFF.

To note about this clonotype: As the CDR3 is not closed by the conserved phenylalanine or tryptophan, this likely results from a read error. V and J are TRBV2 and TRBJ1-1; D gene unclear. The CDR3 length is 13 residues. Trimming removed 3 bases from V and 1 base from J, with 6 bases in between. CDR1 and CDR2 (germline): SNHLY, FYNNEI. This CDR3 is CASSDQPNTEAFS. The CDR3 DNA sequence: TGTGCCAGCAGTGATCAGCCGAACACTGAAGCTTTCTCT.

This clonotype was detected many times. The rearrangement joins TRBV30 to TRBJ1-5, with a tentative D call TRBD1 (5 bases). Trimming shortened V by 0 bases and J by 2 bases, and 11 bases separated the two germline ends. This CDR3 is built from 15 residues. CDR1 GTSNPN and CDR2 SVGIG come from the germline V gene (reference sequence). CDR3 sequence: CAWSVGQGGNQPQHF. The CDR3 DNA reads as TGTGCCTGGAGTGTAGGGCAGGGCGGCAATCAGCCCCAGCATTTT.

There are many counts of this clonotype. V usage is TRBV20-1 and J usage is TRBJ1-4, with D hard to call. Per germline, CDR1 DFQATT and CDR2 SNEGSKA (reference sequence). The CDR3 is 15 residues long. The germline V and J ends were trimmed by 0 bases and 0 bases, with 8 bases remaining between them. The CDR3 bases are TGCAGTGCTAGAGATCAGGCGGCAACTAATGAAAAACTGTTTTTT. Its protein is CSARDQAATNEKLFF.

In this sample, this clonotype turned up a few times. The V call is TRBV20-1, the J call TRBJ1-1, with a weak D call TRBD1 (6 bases). This CDR3 has 14 residues. Germline V gives CDR1 DFQATT, CDR2 SNEGSKA (reference sequence). V gave up 6 bases and J gave up 6 bases, with 20 bases separating them. This CDR3 is CSARAADRLSEAFF. CDR3 sequence (DNA): TGCAGTGCAAGGGCGGCAGACAGGCTCTCTGAAGCTTTCTTT.

The rearrangement uses TRBV10-3 and TRBJ2-5, with 12 bases aligning to TRBD1. From germline, CDR1 is ENHRY and CDR2 SYGVKD. The CDR3 covers 14 residues. The V segment lost 6 bases and the J segment 5 bases; nucleotides outside the gene matches: 4. The CDR3 nucleotides read TGTGCCATCAGGGGGACAGGGGGCGCGGAGACCCAGTACTTC. It codes for CAIRGTGGAETQYF.

This chain links TRBV3-1 with TRBJ1-3; D unclear. Trimming shortened V by 7 bases and J by 4 bases, and 14 bases separated the two germline ends. There are 14 residues in the CDR3. Looked up from germline, CDR1 is LGHDT and CDR2 is YNNKEL (reference sequence). The CDR3 region is CASTPVGWGNTIYF. CDR3 bases: TGTGCCAGCACCCCGGTTGGTTGGGGAAACACCATATATTTT.

This clonotype occurred many times. This sequence joins TRBV14 and TRBJ2-7; D ambiguous. V lost 2 bases, J lost 4 bases, and 6 bases lay in between. The V gene's germline CDR1 is SGHDN and CDR2 FVKESK. The CDR3 length is 12 residues. In DNA, the CDR3 is TGTGCCAGCAGCCAACAGTGGTACGAGCAGTACTTC. It encodes CASSQQWYEQYF.

There are many counts of this clonotype. The gene calls are TRBV20-1 and TRBJ2-5, with D tentatively TRBD1 or TRBD2 (7 bases each). This CDR3 contains 17 residues. The V end lost 0 bases, the J end lost 4 bases, and 21 bases lay between the germline ends. In germline, CDR1 is DFQATT, CDR2 SNEGSKA (reference sequence). The CDR3 DNA follows: TGCAGTGCTAGAGATCAACGCCTCCTCAGGGGGGGAGAGACCCAGTACTTC. It yields the protein CSARDQRLLRGGETQYF.

At least ten counts were recorded for this clonotype. The chain employs TRBV28 and TRBJ1-1; maybe TRBD1 (6 bases). The CDR3 extends over 15 amino acids. Trimming stripped 6 bases from V and 0 bases from J, with 14 bases between. The germline V gene encodes CDR1 MDHEN and CDR2 SYDVKM. CDR3 DNA: TGTGCCAGCAGCCAATACACAGGGATGAACACTGAAGCTTTCTTT. Translating it yields CASSQYTGMNTEAFF.

This clonotype has more than one count but fewer than ten. For the CDR3, the DNA is TGCAGTGGGGGGGCCCAAGAGACCCAGTACTTC. Protein: CSGGAQETQYF. This chain uses TRBV20-1 with TRBJ2-5; possibly TRBD1 or TRBD2 for D (6 bases each). The CDR3 runs 11 residues. Germline V CDR1 and CDR2: DFQATT, SNEGSKA (reference sequence). V lost 7 bases and J 1 base, leaving 7 bases between the germline ends.

V and J are TRBV20-1 and TRBJ2-3, with 7 bases lining up with TRBD2. The germline CDR1 and CDR2 sequences are DFQATT and SNEGSKA (reference sequence). The CDR3 is 15 amino acids. CDR3 loop: CSRKSGGSPADTQYF. The CDR3 nucleotides are TGCAGCCGTAAATCGGGCGGGAGCCCCGCAGATACGCAGTATTTT.

This clonotype was counted a few times. V gene TRBV29-1 combines with J gene TRBJ2-7, with no clear D. V lost 2 bases and J lost 9, with 11 bases in between. CDR3 length: 11 amino acids. Germline V gene lookup returns CDR1 SQVTM and CDR2 ANQGSEA. CDR3 residues: CSVELQGGQYF. CDR3 in DNA: TGCAGCGTTGAACTACAAGGCGGGCAGTACTTC.